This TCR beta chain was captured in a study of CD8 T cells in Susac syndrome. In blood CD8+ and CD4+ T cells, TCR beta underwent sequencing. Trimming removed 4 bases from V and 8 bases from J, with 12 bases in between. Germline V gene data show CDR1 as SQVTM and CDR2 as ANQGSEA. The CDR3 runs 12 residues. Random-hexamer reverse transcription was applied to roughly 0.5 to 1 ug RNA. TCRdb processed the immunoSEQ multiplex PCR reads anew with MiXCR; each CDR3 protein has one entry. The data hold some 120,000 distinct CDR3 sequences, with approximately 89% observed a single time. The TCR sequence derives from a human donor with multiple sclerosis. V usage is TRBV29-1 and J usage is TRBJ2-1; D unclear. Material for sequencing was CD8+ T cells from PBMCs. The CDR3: CSVVPRNDEQFF. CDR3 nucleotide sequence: TGCAGCGTTGTCCCCCGCAATGATGAGCAGTTCTTC.